This TCR beta chain comes out of a study of CD8+ T cells in alopecia areata. As for the study in general: Each of the treated patients was given oral tofacitinib, 5 to 10 mg twice daily, for moderate-to-severe alopecia areata.

In regard to this clone: The sample contains more than one DNA sequence encoding this CDR3.

Lesional scalp tissue (obtained by punch biopsy) and peripheral blood were collected from alopecia areata patients. PBMCs served as the source from which CD4+ and CD8+ T cells were sorted. Isolated RNA was reverse transcribed into cDNA used as the sequencing template. Repertoires were generated with immunoSEQ multiplex PCR, while TCRdb's copy carries only in-frame clones and drops some. The profile shows 140,000 or so clones, 51% of them singletons. Germline V gene data show CDR1 as DFQATT and CDR2 as SNEGSKA (reference sequence). Trimming took 1 base from V and 4 from J, leaving 5 bases between them. The CDR3 is 11 residues long.

The sequenced sample was CD4+ T cells sorted from blood, obtained at week 0. The sequence was obtained from a human donor with alopecia areata. The chain recombines TRBV20-1 with TRBJ2-7; D gene ambiguous. The CDR3 bases are TGCAGTGCTAGAGGACCGTACGAGCAGTACTTC. Translating it yields CSARGPYEQYF.